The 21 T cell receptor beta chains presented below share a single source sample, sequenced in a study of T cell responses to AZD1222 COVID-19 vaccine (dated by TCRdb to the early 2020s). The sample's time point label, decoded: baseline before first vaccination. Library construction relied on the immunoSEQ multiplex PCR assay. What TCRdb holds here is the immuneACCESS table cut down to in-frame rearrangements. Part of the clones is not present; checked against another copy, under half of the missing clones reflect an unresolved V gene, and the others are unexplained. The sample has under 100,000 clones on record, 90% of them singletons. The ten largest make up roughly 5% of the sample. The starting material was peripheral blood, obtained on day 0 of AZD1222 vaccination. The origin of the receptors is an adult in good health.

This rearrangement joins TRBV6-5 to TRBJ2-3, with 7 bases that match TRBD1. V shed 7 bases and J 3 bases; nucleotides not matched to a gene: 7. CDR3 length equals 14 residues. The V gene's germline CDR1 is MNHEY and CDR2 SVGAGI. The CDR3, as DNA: TGTGCCAGCACTCGAGGGGGCCCTACAGATACGCAGTATTTT. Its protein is CASTRGGPTDTQYF.

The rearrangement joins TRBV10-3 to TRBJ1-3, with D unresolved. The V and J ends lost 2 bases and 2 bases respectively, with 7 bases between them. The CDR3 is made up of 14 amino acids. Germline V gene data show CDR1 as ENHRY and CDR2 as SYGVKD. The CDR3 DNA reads TGTGCCATCAGTGAGAATTGGGCTGGAAACACCATATATTTT. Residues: CAISENWAGNTIYF.

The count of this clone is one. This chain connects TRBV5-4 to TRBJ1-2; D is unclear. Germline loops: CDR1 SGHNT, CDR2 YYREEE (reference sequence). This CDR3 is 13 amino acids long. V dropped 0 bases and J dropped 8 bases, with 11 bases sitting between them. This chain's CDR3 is CASSLDAGVGYTF. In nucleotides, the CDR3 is TGTGCCAGCAGCTTGGATGCTGGGGTCGGCTACACCTTC. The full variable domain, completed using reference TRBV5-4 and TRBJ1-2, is ETGVTQSPTHLIKTRGQQVTLRCSSQSGHNTVSWYQQALGQGPQFIFQYYREEENGRGNFPPRFSGLQFPNYSSELNVNALELDDSALYLCASSLDAGVGYTFGSGTRLTVV.

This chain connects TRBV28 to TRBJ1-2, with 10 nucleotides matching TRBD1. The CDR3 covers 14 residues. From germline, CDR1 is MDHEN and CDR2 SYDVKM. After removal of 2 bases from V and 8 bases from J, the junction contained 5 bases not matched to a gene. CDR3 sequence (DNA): TGTGCCAGCAGTTTAAGACAGGGGGCGCGGGGCTACACCTTC. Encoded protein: CASSLRQGARGYTF.

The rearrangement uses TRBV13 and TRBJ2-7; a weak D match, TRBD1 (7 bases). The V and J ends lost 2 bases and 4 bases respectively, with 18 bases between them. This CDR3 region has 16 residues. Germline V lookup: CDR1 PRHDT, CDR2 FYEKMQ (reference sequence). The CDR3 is CASSLNSVAGGYEQYF. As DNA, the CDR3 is TGTGCCAGCAGCTTAAACTCGGTGGCAGGGGGGTACGAGCAGTACTTC.

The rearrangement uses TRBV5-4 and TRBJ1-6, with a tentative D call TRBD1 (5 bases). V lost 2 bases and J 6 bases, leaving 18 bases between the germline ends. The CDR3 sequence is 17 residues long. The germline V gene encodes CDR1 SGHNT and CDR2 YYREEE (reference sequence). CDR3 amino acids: CASSFGGVTSLNSPLHF. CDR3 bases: TGTGCCAGCAGCTTTGGGGGGGTAACGTCACTTAATTCACCCCTCCACTTT.

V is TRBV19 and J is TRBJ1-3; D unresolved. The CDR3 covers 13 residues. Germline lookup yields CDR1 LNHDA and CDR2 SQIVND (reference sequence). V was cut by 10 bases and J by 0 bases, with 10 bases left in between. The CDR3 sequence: CATSTGSGNTIYF. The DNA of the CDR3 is TGTGCCACCTCGACGGGCTCTGGAAACACCATATATTTT.

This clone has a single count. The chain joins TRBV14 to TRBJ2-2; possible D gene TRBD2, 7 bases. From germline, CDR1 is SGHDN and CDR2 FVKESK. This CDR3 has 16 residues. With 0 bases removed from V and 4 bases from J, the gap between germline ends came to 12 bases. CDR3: CASSQDGGRLTGELFF. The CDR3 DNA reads TGTGCCAGCAGCCAAGACGGGGGGCGACTCACCGGGGAGCTGTTTTTT.

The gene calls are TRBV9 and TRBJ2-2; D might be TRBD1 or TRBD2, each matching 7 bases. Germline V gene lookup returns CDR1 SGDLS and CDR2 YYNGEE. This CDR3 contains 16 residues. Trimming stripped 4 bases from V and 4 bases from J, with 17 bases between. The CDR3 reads CASSPGLRGGTGELFF. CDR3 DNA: TGTGCCAGCAGCCCGGGTCTCAGGGGGGGCACCGGGGAGCTGTTTTTT.

CDR3 amino acids: CASSLPGLNTGELFF. The CDR3 DNA is TGCGCCAGCAGCTTGCCGGGACTGAACACCGGGGAGCTGTTTTTT. This sequence joins TRBV5-1 and TRBJ2-2, with D maybe TRBD2 (6 bases). Germline CDR1 is SGHRS and CDR2 is YFSETQ. The CDR3 has 15 residues. V gave up 1 base and J gave up 1 base, with 8 bases separating them.

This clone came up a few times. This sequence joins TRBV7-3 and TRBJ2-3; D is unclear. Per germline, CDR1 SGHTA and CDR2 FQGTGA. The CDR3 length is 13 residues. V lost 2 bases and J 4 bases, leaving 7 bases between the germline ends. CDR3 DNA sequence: TGTGCCAGCAGCTTAGGAAATTCAGATACGCAGTATTTT. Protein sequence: CASSLGNSDTQYF.

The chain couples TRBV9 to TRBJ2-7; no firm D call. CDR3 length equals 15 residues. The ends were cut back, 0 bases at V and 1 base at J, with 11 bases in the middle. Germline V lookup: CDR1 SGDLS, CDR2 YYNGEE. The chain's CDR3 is CASSVGEAASYEQYF. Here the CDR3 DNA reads TGTGCCAGCAGCGTAGGAGAGGCGGCGTCCTACGAGCAGTACTTC. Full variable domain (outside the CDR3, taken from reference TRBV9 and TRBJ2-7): DSGVTQTPKHLITATGQRVTLRCSPRSGDLSVYWYQQSLDQGLQFLIQYYNGEERAKGNILERFSAQQFPDLHSELNLSSLELGDSALYFCASSVGEAASYEQYFGPGTRLTVT.

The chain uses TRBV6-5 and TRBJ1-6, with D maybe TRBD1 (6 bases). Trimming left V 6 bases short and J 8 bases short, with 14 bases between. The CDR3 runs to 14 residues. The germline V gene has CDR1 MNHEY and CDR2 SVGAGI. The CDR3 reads CASRVDRSYSPLHF. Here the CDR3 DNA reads TGTGCCAGCAGGGTCGACAGGAGCTATTCACCCCTCCACTTT.

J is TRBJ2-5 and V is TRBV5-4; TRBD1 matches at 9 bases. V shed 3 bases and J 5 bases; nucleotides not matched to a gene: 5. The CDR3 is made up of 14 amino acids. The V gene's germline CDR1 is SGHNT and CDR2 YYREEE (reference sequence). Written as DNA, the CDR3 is TGTGCCAGCAGCTCCGGGACAGGGCCGGAGACCCAGTACTTC. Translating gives CASSSGTGPETQYF. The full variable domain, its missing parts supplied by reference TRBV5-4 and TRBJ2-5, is ETGVTQSPTHLIKTRGQQVTLRCSSQSGHNTVSWYQQALGQGPQFIFQYYREEENGRGNFPPRFSGLQFPNYSSELNVNALELDDSALYLCASSSGTGPETQYFGPGTRLLVL.

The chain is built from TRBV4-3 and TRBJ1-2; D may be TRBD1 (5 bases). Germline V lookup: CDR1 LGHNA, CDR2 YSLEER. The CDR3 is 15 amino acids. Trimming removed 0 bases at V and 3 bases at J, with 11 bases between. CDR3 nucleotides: TGCGCCAGCAGCCAAGAAGAGGGGCTGGACTATGGCTACACCTTC. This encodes CASSQEEGLDYGYTF.

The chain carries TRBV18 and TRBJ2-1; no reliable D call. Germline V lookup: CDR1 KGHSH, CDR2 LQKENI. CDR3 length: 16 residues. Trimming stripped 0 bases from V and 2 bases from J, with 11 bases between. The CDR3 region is CASSPPVERPYNEQFF. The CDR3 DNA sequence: TGTGCCAGCTCACCACCGGTGGAGAGGCCCTACAATGAGCAGTTCTTC.

The CDR3 coding sequence is TGTGCCAGCAGTTCCCCCCTTGGCAGCCAAGAGACCCAGTACTTC. It encodes CASSSPLGSQETQYF. The V gene is TRBV28, the J gene TRBJ2-5; D call uncertain. Trimming took off 4 bases at V and 1 base at J, with 13 bases between the two ends. Per germline, CDR1 MDHEN and CDR2 SYDVKM. This CDR3 spans 15 amino acids.

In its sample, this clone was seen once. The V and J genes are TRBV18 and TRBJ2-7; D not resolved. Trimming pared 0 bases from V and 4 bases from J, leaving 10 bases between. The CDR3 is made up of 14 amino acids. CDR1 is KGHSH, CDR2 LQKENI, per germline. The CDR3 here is CASSPPNGLYEQYF. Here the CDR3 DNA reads TGTGCCAGCTCACCACCGAACGGGTTATACGAGCAGTACTTC.

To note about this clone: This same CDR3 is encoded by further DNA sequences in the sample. The DNA of the CDR3 is TGTGCCAGCAGCTTAGAGTACGAGCAGTACTTC. Amino acids: CASSLEYEQYF. The V gene is TRBV7-9, the J gene TRBJ2-7; D unclear. Trimming cost V 1 base and J 4 bases, with 2 bases left between them. This CDR3 has 11 amino acids. In germline, CDR1 is SEHNR, CDR2 FQNEAQ (reference sequence).

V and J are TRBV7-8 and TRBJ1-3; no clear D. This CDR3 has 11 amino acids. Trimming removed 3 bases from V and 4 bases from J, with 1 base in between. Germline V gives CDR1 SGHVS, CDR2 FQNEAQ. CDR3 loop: CASSFGNTIYF. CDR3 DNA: TGTGCCAGCAGCTTCGGAAACACCATATATTTT.

The CDR3 spells CASSNTGPNEKLFF. The CDR3, as DNA: TGCGCCAGCAGTAATACCGGGCCCAATGAAAAACTGTTTTTT. The chain has TRBV5-1 and TRBJ1-4; D remains unclear. This CDR3 comprises 14 residues. Trimming removed 5 bases from V and 5 bases from J, with 13 bases in between. Per the germline V gene, CDR1 is SGHRS and CDR2 is YFSETQ.